This entry concerns a single TCR beta chain. Its antigen is unidentified. The data were obtained in a study of cytomegalovirus exposure and HLA in healthy donors. Overall study findings and caveats: Most sequenced TCRs were rare (though some public TCRs occurred in many donors).

CDR1 is LGHNA and CDR2 is YSLEER in the germline V gene. Between the trimmed V and J ends, which lost 0 bases and 4 bases, there was a span of 9 bases. The CDR3 has 14 residues. The donors were part of the validation cohort, which consisted of 120 subjects and was separate from the first cohort of under 750 subjects. The assay was immunoSEQ multiplex PCR, and TCRdb's table has in-frame clones only and misses some. This table has a few hundred thousand clones, approximately 86% appearing once. The sequenced material came from PBMCs. The source of this sequence is a woman between 18 and 29 years old in good health and CMV-seronegative. This chain connects TRBV4-3 to TRBJ1-1; D is undetermined. CDR3 protein: CASSQDYRVTEAFF. In nucleotides, the CDR3 is TGCGCCAGCAGCCAAGATTACCGGGTCACTGAAGCTTTCTTT.